The clone carrying this T cell receptor (beta chain) appeared a few times. Its antigen is unknown. This sample was included in a study of vaccination and CD4 T cells after COVID-19. Study as a whole: The post-vaccine samples came a median 72 days after dose two (range 14 to 241). Some control cultures received a CEFX pool, which served as the positive control. Others received an HIV-1 Nef pool or no peptide.

As for treatment: roughly 10-day PBMC culture with coronavirus spike peptide pools or control peptides (ViraFEST assay). Trimming left V 2 bases short and J 7 bases short, with 15 bases between. Germline V gene data show CDR1 as DFQATT and CDR2 as SNEGSKA (reference sequence). The CDR3 has 15 amino acids. With the Oncomine TCR Beta short-read assay, DNA from cultured CD4+ T cells was sequenced. From the PCR reads, TCRdb called clonotypes with MiXCR, one entry per CDR3 protein. Altogether roughly 5,300 distinct CDR3 sequences are present, about two fifths being singletons, with the ten largest covering approximately 10%.

The sequence derives from a human donor who had recovered from COVID-19. Sequencing was performed on CD4+ T cells from blood, cultured in vitro. V gene TRBV20-1 combines with J gene TRBJ1-6, with D perhaps TRBD1 (5 bases). The DNA of the CDR3 is TGCAGTGCTAGACCCACGACAGCGCCGAATTCACCCCTCCACTTT. Encoded protein: CSARPTTAPNSPLHF.